The T cell receptor beta chain described here comes from a study of blood T cell repertoires in COVID-19. Germline lookup yields CDR1 SGHDT and CDR2 YYEEEE. V shed 0 bases and J shed 1 base, with 8 bases lying between them. The CDR3 runs to 14 residues. Enrollment of patients from Seattle took place during active infection, with longitudinal follow-up. Sequenced by immunoSEQ multiplex PCR; TCRdb stores in-frame clones only, minus some. The data hold about 170,000 clones, with about 80% observed a single time. The chain couples TRBV5-6 to TRBJ2-7, with D perhaps matching TRBD2 (6 bases). Sequenced sample: peripheral blood. The clonotype comes from a woman in her thirties or forties with COVID-19, enrolled during active disease. This CDR3 reads CASSLVGGSYEQYF. The CDR3 DNA sequence: TGTGCCAGCAGCTTGGTGGGAGGTTCCTACGAGCAGTACTTC.